The clone carrying this T cell receptor beta chain has a handful of counts. What it recognizes is unknown. The data were taken from a study of blood T cells in healthy people across ages. Study conclusions and caveats: The authors considered diversity estimates from one million T cells to be underestimates. Older individuals had lower TCR beta diversity per million T cells (the decline was roughly linear).

PCR was performed a second time for about 7 to 12 cycles using a sample-barcoded 5' primer and a J-beta primer mix. TCRdb re-called the 5' RACE reads with MiXCR, one entry per CDR3 protein. The data hold hundreds of thousands of distinct CDR3 sequences, with more than 45% observed a single time. Each of the donors had around 10 milliliters of peripheral blood drawn into EDTA-treated Vacutainer tubes. RNA extraction gave at least 5.5 micrograms of total RNA per sample. V shed 6 bases, J shed 6 bases, and the junction held 4 bases outside the gene matches. CDR3 size: 13 residues. Sequencing was performed on blood. The receptor comes from an elderly woman in good health. The V and J genes are TRBV12-3 or TRBV12-4 and TRBJ2-2, with 7 nucleotides matching TRBD1. The CDR3 region is CASRNQGAGELFF. CDR3 in DNA: TGTGCCAGCAGAAATCAGGGGGCCGGGGAGCTGTTTTTT.